The clone carrying this T cell receptor (beta chain) was counted a few times. Its antigen is as yet unknown. Bulk TCR library preparation followed previously described methods with listed TCR primers. Each CDR3 protein gets one entry after TCRdb re-called the PCR reads with MiXCR. The data hold 300,000 to 400,000 distinct CDR3 sequences, with roughly 24% observed a single time. This CDR3 has 13 amino acids. Trimming at V came to 5 bases and at J to 7 bases, leaving 6 bases not matched to a gene. The sample originates from a study of molecular identifiers for immune sequencing clone quantification. Sequencing libraries of naive CD8 cells derived from roughly 20,000 to 1,000,000 sorted cells with 10%, 30% or 50% RNA. Whole-study findings and limits: Clonotypes topping 20 RNA copies carried over 97% of effector molecules but under 1% of naive ones.

J is TRBJ1-1 and V is TRBV12-3 or TRBV12-4; 8 nucleotides agree with TRBD1. Sequences were obtained from naive CD8+ T cells from blood, with Jurkat cell RNA spiked in. The subset denotes: FACS-sorted CD8+CD4-CCR7+CD45RA+ naive T cells. The receptor's source is a human donor in good health. Some libraries in this study had Jurkat cell RNA spiked in. The CDR3 coding sequence is TGTGCCAGCAGTACCGGGACAGGAGTTGAAGCTTTCTTT. This codes for CASSTGTGVEAFF.